The T cell receptor beta chain under discussion was sequenced for a study of T cells after yellow fever vaccination. Worth noting for this clonotype: An end of the junction does not agree with germline; a read error may underlie this.

Germline V gene lookup returns CDR1 MNHEY and CDR2 SVGEGT. The CDR3 runs 15 residues. MiXCR, applied by TCRdb to the 5' RACE reads, yields one record per CDR3 protein. The sample lists a few hundred thousand distinct CDR3 sequences, roughly 4% occurring once. Sequences were derived from PBMCs, sampled 5 days after the yellow fever booster vaccination. The clonotype comes from a man younger than 30 who received the YFV17D yellow fever vaccine. The chain links TRBV6-2 or TRBV6-3 to TRBJ1-5; TRBD1 agrees at 7 bases. CDR3 in amino acids: CASRPDRAGNQPQHF. CDR3 sequence (DNA): TGTGCCAGCAGACCAGACAGGGCGGGCAACCAGCCCCAGCATTTT.